This entry concerns a single TCR beta chain. The data were taken from a study of control samples from healthy donors and cancer patients. TCRdb's copy holds only in-frame clones and misses some; the assay was immunoSEQ multiplex PCR. The repertoire consists of about 180,000 clones, with around 90% occurring once and the leading ten covering about 1.4%. Germline CDR1 and CDR2: SQVTM and ANQGSEA. Trimming removed 6 bases from V and 1 base from J; junction bases left unmatched: 5. CDR3 length: 14 amino acids. Sample: blood. This chain connects TRBV29-1 to TRBJ1-1, with TRBD1 matching 10 bases. This TCR derives from a man aged 25-45 years in good health. CDR3 residues: CSVPTGGTNTEAFF. DNA for the CDR3: TGCAGCGTACCGACAGGGGGCACGAACACTGAAGCTTTCTTT.